This T cell receptor (beta chain) was identified during a study of T cells in Graves' hyperthyroidism and ophthalmopathy. General study points: Most thyroid-expanded clonotypes above 0.001 were also found in blood.

This CDR3 has 12 residues. V gave up 2 bases and J gave up 1 base, with 3 bases separating them. CDR1 is DFQATT, CDR2 SNEGSKA, per germline (reference sequence). On this clonotype: Its antigen is still unknown.

From RNA transcripts, TCR beta CDR3 regions were amplified. First-round RT-PCR with HTBI primers amplified the TCR CDR3 region. One entry per CDR3 protein, called by TCRdb with MiXCR from the multiplex PCR reads. The sample includes 490,000 or so distinct CDR3 sequences, about 45% of them seen just once. V gene TRBV20-1 combines with J gene TRBJ2-1, with no clear D. The origin of this receptor is an adult woman with Graves' disease, either hyperthyroidism or ophthalmopathy (not recorded which). The sequenced sample consisted of peripheral blood or thyroid tissue (not recorded which). The CDR3: CSARYSYNEQFF. CDR3 nucleotides: TGCAGTGCTAGATATTCCTACAATGAGCAGTTCTTC.